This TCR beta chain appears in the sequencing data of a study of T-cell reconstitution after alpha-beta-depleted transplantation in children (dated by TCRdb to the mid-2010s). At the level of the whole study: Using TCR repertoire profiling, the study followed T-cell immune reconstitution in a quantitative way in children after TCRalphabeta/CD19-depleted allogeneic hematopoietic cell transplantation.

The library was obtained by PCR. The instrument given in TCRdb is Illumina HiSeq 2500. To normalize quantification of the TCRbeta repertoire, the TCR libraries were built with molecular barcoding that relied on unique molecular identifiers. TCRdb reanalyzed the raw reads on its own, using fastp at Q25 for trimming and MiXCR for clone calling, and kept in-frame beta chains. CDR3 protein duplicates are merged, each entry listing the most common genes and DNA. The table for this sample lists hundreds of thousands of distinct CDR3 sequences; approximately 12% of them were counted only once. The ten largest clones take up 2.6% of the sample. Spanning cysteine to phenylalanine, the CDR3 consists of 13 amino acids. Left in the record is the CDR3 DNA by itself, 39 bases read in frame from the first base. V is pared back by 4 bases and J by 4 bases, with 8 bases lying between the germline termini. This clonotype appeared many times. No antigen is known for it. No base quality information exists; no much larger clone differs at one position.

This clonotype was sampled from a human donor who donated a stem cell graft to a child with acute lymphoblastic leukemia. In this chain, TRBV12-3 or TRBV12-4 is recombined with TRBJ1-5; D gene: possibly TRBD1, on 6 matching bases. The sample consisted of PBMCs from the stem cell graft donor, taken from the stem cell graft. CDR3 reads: CASSSGTNQPQHF. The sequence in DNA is TGTGCCAGCAGTTCCGGGACAAATCAGCCCCAGCATTTT.